These 10 T cell receptor beta chains share one sample of origin, sequenced in a study of cytomegalovirus exposure and HLA in healthy donors. PCR was performed using 60 Vbeta and 13 Jbeta primers. Assay used: immunoSEQ multiplex PCR; TCRdb lists only in-frame clones, some missing. Seen here are about 170,000 clones, 80% to 85% observed once, and the top ten hold 0.38%. Sequences were obtained from PBMCs. The source is a boy younger than 10 in good health and CMV-seronegative.

V gene TRBV19 combines with J gene TRBJ2-7; the D gene is possibly TRBD2 (5 bases). This CDR3 region has 14 residues. V was pared by 6 bases and J by 0 bases, with 12 bases between. CDR1 LNHDA and CDR2 SQIVND come from the germline V gene (reference sequence). In DNA form, the CDR3 reads TGTGCCAGTAGCCCCCGACTAAGCTCCTACGAGCAGTACTTC. This encodes CASSPRLSSYEQYF.

The V gene is TRBV5-1, the J gene TRBJ1-5, with 8 positions matching TRBD1. From germline, CDR1 is SGHRS and CDR2 YFSETQ. Trimming cost V 0 bases and J 6 bases; bases outside gene matches: 5. The CDR3 is 15 residues long. The CDR3 here is CASSLGQGAPQPQHF. In DNA, the CDR3 is TGCGCCAGCAGCTTGGGCCAGGGGGCACCTCAGCCCCAGCATTTT.

The rearrangement joins TRBV6-1 to TRBJ1-2; D unresolved. V lost 7 bases to trimming and J lost 2 bases, with 11 bases between them. Per germline, CDR1 MNHNS and CDR2 SASEGT. The CDR3 length is 13 residues. CDR3 bases: TGTGCCAGCACCCCGCAGGCCAACTATGGCTACACCTTC. It is translated as CASTPQANYGYTF.

The J gene is TRBJ2-5, the V gene TRBV6-6; 7 bases are a match to TRBD2. The J segment lost 5 bases and the V segment lost 4 bases, leaving 13 bases of the junction unmatched. The CDR3 runs to 16 residues. Germline V gene sequence: CDR1 MNHNY, CDR2 SVGAGI (reference sequence). The CDR3 loop is CASSFLTSREGETQYF. DNA of the CDR3: TGTGCCAGCAGTTTCCTGACTAGCAGAGAAGGGGAGACCCAGTACTTC.

The genes are TRBV5-8 and TRBJ2-7; D may be TRBD1 (5 bases). V gave up 2 bases and J gave up 4 bases, with 10 bases separating them. Germline CDR1 SGHTS, CDR2 YDEGEE. The CDR3 is 13 residues long. The CDR3 protein is CASSFVSGYEQYF. CDR3 bases: TGTGCCAGCAGCTTTGTATCAGGGTACGAGCAGTACTTC.

This chain joins TRBV7-9 and TRBJ2-7; 7 bases are a match to TRBD1. J was trimmed by 5 bases and V by 5 bases; bases with no gene match: 15. The length of the CDR3 is 16 residues. Germline V gene data show CDR1 as SEHNR and CDR2 as FQNEAQ (reference sequence). This chain's CDR3 is CASSLGLTGAGHEQYF. The CDR3 nucleotides are TGTGCCAGCAGCCTCGGGTTAACAGGGGCCGGCCACGAGCAGTACTTC.

The rearrangement links TRBV6-1 to TRBJ1-6; TRBD1 agrees at 9 bases. The trim removed 4 bases at V and 7 bases at J, leaving 11 bases unmatched. The CDR3 contains 17 residues. CDR1 and CDR2 from the germline V gene are MNHNS and SASEGT. The CDR3 DNA reads as TGTGCCAGCAGTGGCGGACAGGGGACTGTATGGAATTCACCCCTCCACTTT. This sequence encodes CASSGGQGTVWNSPLHF.

This clone was seen only a few times. V usage is TRBV7-6 and J usage is TRBJ1-1, with 9 bases aligning to TRBD1. The CDR3 consists of 13 residues. The ends lost 1 base at V and 9 bases at J; junction bases unmatched: 3. Germline CDR1 and CDR2: SGHVS and FNYEAQ. CDR3 bases: TGTGCCAGCAGCTTAGGGGACAGGGCACAAGCTTTCTTT. Translation: CASSLGDRAQAFF. Based on the CDR3 plus reference TRBV7-6 and TRBJ1-1, the full variable domain is GAGVSQSPRYKVTKRGQDVALRCDPISGHVSLYWYRQALGQGPEFLTYFNYEAQQDKSGLPNDRFSAERPEGSISTLTIQRTEQRDSAMYRCASSLGDRAQAFFGQGTRLTVV.

This chain joins TRBV28 and TRBJ2-5; no clear D gene. Germline V gene sequence: CDR1 MDHEN, CDR2 SYDVKM. This CDR3 contains 13 residues. Trimming shortened V by 5 bases and J by 4 bases, and 11 bases separated the two germline ends. The CDR3 sequence: CASSESRRETQYF. CDR3 sequence (DNA): TGTGCCAGCAGTGAATCCCGTAGAGAGACCCAGTACTTC. The whole variable domain, remainder taken from reference TRBV28 and TRBJ2-5, is DVKVTQSSRYLVKRTGEKVFLECVQDMDHENMFWYRQDPGLGLRLIYFSYDVKMKEKGDIPEGYSVSREKKERFSLILESASTNQTSMYLCASSESRRETQYFGPGTRLLVL.

This sequence joins TRBV5-6 and TRBJ2-1; D is possibly TRBD2 (6 bases). V lost 3 bases, J lost 5 bases, and 27 bases lay in between. CDR3 length equals 19 residues. Looked up from germline, CDR1 is SGHDT and CDR2 is YYEEEE. CDR3 bases: TGTGCCAGCAGCTCCTTATTTATAATAGCGGCCCATAGAAACAATGAGCAGTTCTTC. Encoded protein: CASSSLFIIAAHRNNEQFF.